This T cell receptor beta chain is from a study of OX40 agonist ivuxolimab in advanced cancers. Looking at the study overall: Among those enrolled, mean age was approximately 62 years (range about 23 to 85) and 82.7% were male. People who had prior anti-PD-1, anti-PD-L1 or anti-CTLA-4 therapy could take part, and 35% to 50% had some.

Findings of the study overall: Among T cells, CD8+ cells averaged more expanded clones than CD4+ cells. Compared with others, partial responders at 0.1-3.0 mg/kg displayed clonal expansion among the lowest.

The repertoire was sequenced with immunoSEQ multiplex PCR; TCRdb's copy has only in-frame clones and lacks some. The sample comprises around 80,000 clones, around 85% of which are singletons, and 2% to 2.5% rests with the top ten. Between the trimmed V and J ends, which lost 2 bases and 8 bases, there was a span of 12 bases. Germline CDR1 and CDR2: SNHLY and FYNNEI. The CDR3 has 13 residues. Remarks on this clone: What it binds is not known.

Source: CD4+ or CD8+ T cells sorted from blood, taken in a trial of the OX40 agonist ivuxolimab. The chain carries TRBV2 and TRBJ1-2; D is unclear. This sequence was found in an adult with an advanced solid tumor such as melanoma, head and neck, liver or kidney cancer. The CDR3 protein is CASSEREVGGYTF. The DNA for the CDR3 is TGTGCCAGCAGTGAACGGGAGGTCGGGGGCTACACCTTC.